A selection of T cell receptor beta chains follows, all from one sample in a study of T cells in Graves' hyperthyroidism and ophthalmopathy. In TCRdb, the multiplex PCR reads were re-called with MiXCR into one record per CDR3 protein. In the table there are more than 550,000 distinct CDR3 sequences, roughly 20% of which are singletons. The sample consisted of blood. The receptors derive from a woman aged 50 to 60 with Graves' hyperthyroidism that later progressed to Graves' ophthalmopathy. CDR3s include the opening cysteine and the closing phenylalanine or tryptophan. The D gene is left open where the match is weak. Not all rows give a size; the values are once, few, many and, for expanded clones, a class.

J gene	D gene	V gene	clone size	CDR3 protein	CDR3 DNA
TRBJ2-2	-	TRBV15	-	CATSSREFNIGELFF	TGTGCCACCAGCAGCAGGGAATTCAATATCGGGGAGCTGTTTTTT
TRBJ2-2	TRBD2	TRBV5-4	-	CASSGLAADTGELFF	TGTGCCAGCAGTGGACTAGCGGCTGACACCGGGGAGCTGTTTTTT
TRBJ2-7	-	TRBV3-1	once	CASSRSPSTEQYF	TGTGCCAGCAGCCGAAGCCCCTCGACCGAGCAGTACTTC
TRBJ1-1	-	TRBV6-1	-	CASSEELSEAFF	TGTGCCAGCAGTGAAGAGTTATCTGAAGCTTTCTTT
TRBJ2-7	-	TRBV20-1	few	CSASDLKLGHYEQYF	TGCAGTGCTAGCGACTTAAAACTAGGACACTACGAGCAGTACTTC
TRBJ2-3	-	TRBV20-1	many	CSARFPMGSNTDTQYF	TGCAGTGCTAGATTCCCCATGGGTAGTAATACAGATACGCAGTATTTT
TRBJ1-6	-	TRBV5-1	-	CASSLKPGTPSPLHF	TGCGCCAGCAGCCTCAAGCCCGGGACACCGTCACCCCTCCACTTT
TRBJ2-3	-	TRBV9	few	CASSVASADTQYF	TGTGCCAGCAGCGTAGCTAGCGCAGATACGCAGTATTTT
TRBJ2-7	-	TRBV4-1	few	CASSQESGRDNYEQYF	TGCGCCAGCAGCCAAGAAAGCGGTCGGGATAACTACGAGCAGTACTTC
TRBJ1-2	-	TRBV27	-	CASSLTPTANYGYTF	TGTGCCAGCAGTTTAACGCCGACAGCTAACTATGGCTACACCTTC
TRBJ2-1	-	TRBV5-1	few	CASRGDGRSSNEQFF	TGCGCCAGCAGGGGGGACGGACGGAGCTCCAATGAGCAGTTCTTC
TRBJ2-1	-	TRBV9	few	CASSVWGGAGSSYNEQFF	TGTGCCAGCAGCGTTTGGGGGGGGGCCGGGAGCTCCTACAATGAGCAGTTCTTC
TRBJ1-2	-	TRBV15	many	CATSRDPLRQSAGGYTF	TGTGCCACCAGCAGAGATCCCCTCCGACAGTCCGCGGGGGGCTACACCTTC
TRBJ2-1	TRBD1	TRBV6-5	few	CASRPYDRGAMGYNEQFF	TGTGCCAGCAGACCTTACGACAGGGGCGCTATGGGCTACAATGAGCAGTTCTTC
TRBJ2-3	TRBD2	TRBV7-2	many	CASSLVKRGGPADTQYF	TGTGCCAGCAGCTTAGTTAAGCGGGGGGGCCCCGCAGATACGCAGTATTTT
TRBJ2-1	-	TRBV19	many	CASNPTGSYNEQFF	TGTGCCAGTAATCCGACAGGCTCCTACAATGAGCAGTTCTTC
TRBJ2-2	-	TRBV27	-	CASRSPLAGELFF	TGTGCCAGCAGAAGTCCCCTAGCCGGGGAGCTGTTTTTT
TRBJ2-3	-	TRBV30	many	CAWSSGVGTDTQYF	TGTGCCTGGAGTTCAGGGGTGGGCACAGATACGCAGTATTTT
TRBJ2-2	TRBD2	TRBV7-2	-	CASRVAGGLNTGELFF	TGTGCCAGCAGAGTAGCGGGGGGGTTGAACACCGGGGAGCTGTTTTTT
TRBJ1-1	-	TRBV3-1	many	CASSQEPMNTEAFF	TGTGCCAGCAGCCAAGAGCCTATGAACACTGAAGCTTTCTTT
TRBJ2-7	TRBD2	TRBV27	many	CASSPNPPKRGPRTYEQYF	TGTGCCAGCAGTCCCAACCCCCCTAAGCGGGGGCCGAGAACCTACGAGCAGTACTTC
TRBJ2-3	-	TRBV29-1	-	CSVDSPSTDTQYF	TGCAGCGTTGACAGTCCGAGCACAGATACGCAGTATTTT
TRBJ1-2	-	TRBV7-6	many	CASSPRDGPGYTF	TGTGCCAGCAGCCCGCGGGACGGTCCTGGCTACACCTTC
TRBJ2-7	-	TRBV7-2	-	CASSLGGTYERYF	TGTGCCAGCAGCTTAGGTGGAACCTACGAGCGGTACTTC
TRBJ2-1	TRBD1	TRBV11-2	many	CASSFDRVGEQFF	TGTGCCAGCAGTTTCGACAGGGTAGGTGAGCAGTTCTTC
TRBJ2-3	-	TRBV20-1	-	CSARVQNTDTQYF	TGCAGTGCTAGAGTTCAGAACACAGATACGCAGTATTTT
TRBJ2-6	-	TRBV19	-	CASSNSKPVNVLTF	TGTGCCAGTAGTAACTCTAAACCTGTCAACGTCCTGACTTTC
TRBJ1-2	-	TRBV3-1	few	CASSPTDHLRGYTF	TGTGCCAGCAGTCCGACAGACCACCTCCGGGGCTACACCTTC
TRBJ2-1	TRBD1	TRBV11-3	few	CASSPPGTAYNEQFF	TGTGCCAGCAGCCCCCCCGGGACAGCATACAATGAGCAGTTCTTC
TRBJ2-3	TRBD1	TRBV27	few	CASSGASGQGYSDTQYF	TGTGCCAGCAGTGGCGCGTCTGGACAGGGATATTCTGATACGCAGTATTTT
TRBJ1-2	-	TRBV3-1	many	CASSQGSTGEYYGYTF	TGTGCCAGCAGCCAAGGCTCGACAGGAGAATACTATGGCTACACCTTC
TRBJ2-7	-	TRBV12-3/TRBV12-4	-	CASSLTPPYEQYF	TGTGCCAGCAGTTTGACTCCACCTTACGAGCAGTACTTC